This T cell receptor (beta chain) comes out of a study of beta chain features in type 1 diabetes. At the level of the study: Cells sorted and examined across all samples totaled 107,917,701.

Expressed TCRB transcripts were sequenced because the entire RNA isolate underwent reverse transcription. Millions of reads was the average for naive, central memory and regulatory T cell samples. Assay: immunoSEQ multiplex PCR; the TCRdb copy retains only in-frame clones and omits some. Of 100,000 to 150,000 clones listed, around 16% are singletons. Study-level points and caveats: All four CD4+ subsets of Type 1 diabetes patients contained TCRB CDR3s that were moderately but significantly shorter. A definitive answer on HLA type influencing TCRB rearrangement was not reached here.

In regard to this clone: Its antigen is not identified.

Each of the sorted populations had a purity greater than 95%. This receptor was taken from a man aged 18 to 30 with type 1 diabetes. The material sequenced was central memory CD4+ T cells from blood.

CDR3 nucleotide sequence: TGTGCCAGCAGCCCTATTATCTCCCTTAGCTGTGGGACAGGGGACTACGAGCAGTACTTC. As protein: CASSPIISLSCGTGDYEQYF. The chain is built from TRBV21-1 and TRBJ2-7; the table assigns TRBD1, which was not confirmed against the DNA. TRBV21-1 is recorded as a pseudogene. This CDR3 spans 20 amino acids.